One T cell receptor beta chain is described in this entry. Its antigen is unknown. This entry is derived from a study of cytomegalovirus exposure and HLA in healthy donors. The length of the CDR3 is 14 residues. The germline V and J ends were trimmed by 4 bases and 8 bases, with 16 bases remaining between them. The germline CDR1 and CDR2 sequences are SGHRS and YFSETQ. Study results and limitations: Despite most TCR sequences being rare, some public TCRs occurred in many donors.

Both 60 Vbeta primers and 13 Jbeta primers went into the PCR. Clones were sequenced by immunoSEQ multiplex PCR, and TCRdb holds only the in-frame ones, with some missing. The sample lists about 120,000 clones; around 77% were seen once. The chain is built from TRBV5-1 and TRBJ1-3; D might be TRBD1 (6 bases). Sequencing was performed on PBMCs. This clonotype was obtained from a middle-aged man in good health and CMV-seropositive. CDR3 loop: CASSRTTGGDTIYF. In nucleotides, the CDR3 is TGCGCCAGCAGCCGCACGACAGGTGGGGACACCATATATTTT.